A single sample gave rise to the 20 T cell receptor beta chains below, sequenced in a study of T cell repertoires and HLA-DP antigens. No cognate antigen is known for these TCRs. Sequenced by immunoSEQ multiplex PCR; TCRdb stores in-frame clones only, minus some. Among approximately 110,000 clones listed, about 92% were seen once. The material sequenced was CD4+ T cells from PBMCs. The source is a young woman in good health and CMV-seronegative.

The chain has TRBV6-5 and TRBJ1-2; 9 positions match TRBD1. This CDR3 spans 13 amino acids. Trimming removed 5 bases from V and 8 bases from J; junction bases left unmatched: 6. CDR1 is MNHEY and CDR2 is SVGAGI in the germline V gene. The CDR3 reads CASSRRTGEGYTF. In DNA form, the CDR3 reads TGTGCCAGCAGTCGCCGGACAGGGGAAGGCTACACCTTC.

The chain has TRBV6-5 and TRBJ2-7; 9 nucleotides agree with TRBD1. CDR1 MNHEY and CDR2 SVGAGI come from the germline V gene. Trimming removed 5 bases from V and 2 bases from J; junction bases left unmatched: 4. This CDR3 region has 14 residues. The CDR3 loop reads CASSRGQGPYEQYV. The CDR3 region has the DNA TGTGCCAGCAGTCGGGGACAGGGACCCTACGAGCAGTACGTC.

This clone came up once. This chain uses TRBV28 with TRBJ1-2; TRBD1 agrees at 8 bases. Looked up from germline, CDR1 is MDHEN and CDR2 is SYDVKM. The CDR3 runs 18 residues. The trim removed 6 bases at V and 3 bases at J, leaving 18 bases unmatched. CDR3 amino acids: CASRPAPGQGDFDYGYTF. As DNA, the CDR3 is TGTGCCAGCAGACCCGCCCCAGGACAGGGCGATTTTGACTATGGCTACACCTTC.

The chain uses TRBV28 and TRBJ2-4; D perhaps matches TRBD1 (5 bases). Germline CDR1 is MDHEN and CDR2 is SYDVKM. Trimming removed 5 bases at V and 1 base at J, with 12 bases between. This CDR3 comprises 15 residues. DNA of the CDR3: TGTGCCAGCAGTGGGGTTGGGGCGGCCAAAAACATTCAGTACTTC. It specifies CASSGVGAAKNIQYF.

The rearrangement joins TRBV6-5 to TRBJ1-1, with D perhaps TRBD1 (6 bases). Deletions cut 6 bases from V and 0 bases from J, with 14 bases between. Germline V CDR1 and CDR2: MNHEY, SVGAGI. The CDR3 runs 15 residues. The DNA for the CDR3 is TGTGCCAGCAGCAAGACTACAGGGTTGAACACTGAAGCTTTCTTT. Translating gives CASSKTTGLNTEAFF.

The chain employs TRBV19 and TRBJ1-2, with a weak D call TRBD1 (6 bases). Germline V lookup: CDR1 LNHDA, CDR2 SQIVND (reference sequence). The V end lost 5 bases, the J end lost 2 bases, and 21 bases lay between the germline ends. CDR3 length: 17 residues. This CDR3 reads CASSPSGSGHLNYGYTF. DNA for the CDR3: TGTGCCAGTAGTCCAAGCGGTTCGGGACACTTAAACTATGGCTACACCTTC.

The V and J genes are TRBV5-1 and TRBJ2-2; D not certain. Trimming cost V 0 bases and J 0 bases, with 6 bases left between them. Germline-derived CDR1 and CDR2 are SGHRS and YFSETQ. The CDR3 extends over 15 amino acids. As DNA, the CDR3 is TGCGCCAGCAGCTTGGGCAGATCGAACACCGGGGAGCTGTTTTTT. It is translated as CASSLGRSNTGELFF.

This rearrangement joins TRBV6-1 to TRBJ2-5; TRBD1 matches 12 bases. V dropped 2 bases and J dropped 4; count of bases not matched to a gene: 5. This CDR3 has 16 residues. Germline V gene lookup returns CDR1 MNHNS and CDR2 SASEGT. CDR3 nucleotide sequence: TGTGCCAGCAGTGAATGGGACAGGGGGCTTGGAGAGACCCAGTACTTC. Translation gives CASSEWDRGLGETQYF.

The chain has TRBV19 and TRBJ1-1; perhaps TRBD1 as D (6 bases). This CDR3 is 14 amino acids long. Germline V gene lookup returns CDR1 LNHDA and CDR2 SQIVND (reference sequence). V was cut by 6 bases and J by 4 bases, with 15 bases left in between. The CDR3 reads CASRVDSRGTEAFF. In DNA, the CDR3 is TGTGCCAGTAGGGTGGACAGTCGTGGCACTGAAGCTTTCTTT.

The chain recombines TRBV19 with TRBJ1-2; D remains unclear. Germline CDR1 reads LNHDA; CDR2 reads SQIVND (reference sequence). V dropped 9 bases and J dropped 8 bases, with 19 bases sitting between them. The CDR3 sequence is 13 residues long. Here the CDR3 DNA reads TGTGCCAGCCGCCCTAGCAATGCGCGGGGCTACACCTTC. Amino acid sequence: CASRPSNARGYTF.

To note about this clone: At one boundary the junction diverges from the germline segment, which might be a read error. The chain employs TRBV2 and TRBJ2-5; no definite D call. The CDR3 spans 9 residues. CDR1 is SNHLY and CDR2 is FYNNEI in the germline V gene. CDR3 coding DNA: TGTGCCAGCAGTGCGGGCCAAGACTTC. Its protein is CASSAGQDF.

The chain's CDR3 is CASRSLKIGAGIVQPQHF. As DNA, the CDR3 is TGTGCCAGCAGATCTCTAAAAATCGGCGCGGGGATTGTTCAGCCCCAGCATTTT. The V gene is TRBV21-1, the J gene TRBJ1-5. TRBV21-1 is flagged as a pseudogene. The length of the CDR3 is 18 residues.

This clone showed up just once. V gene TRBV6-1 combines with J gene TRBJ1-2; D possibly corresponds to TRBD1 (5 bases). The ends were cut back, 5 bases at V and 4 bases at J, with 17 bases in the middle. This CDR3 region has 15 residues. The germline V gene encodes CDR1 MNHNS and CDR2 SASEGT. DNA for the CDR3: TGTGCCAGCAGTATCCCCCAGGGCGCACCCTATGGCTACACCTTC. The encoded protein is CASSIPQGAPYGYTF.

J is TRBJ2-3 and V is TRBV5-1; tentatively, D is TRBD1 or TRBD2 (8 bases each). V was shortened by 2 bases and J by 4 bases, with 29 bases between the two germline ends. The CDR3 sequence is 20 residues long. Germline CDR1 reads SGHRS; CDR2 reads YFSETQ. CDR3 bases: TGCGCCAGCAGCTTCGCCAGGGGGCGCGGAGGAAGCGGGAGATCAGATACGCAGTATTTT. As protein: CASSFARGRGGSGRSDTQYF. The full variable domain, its missing parts supplied by reference TRBV5-1 and TRBJ2-3, is KAGVTQTPRYLIKTRGQQVTLSCSPISGHRSVSWYQQTPGQGLQFLFEYFSETQRNKGNFPGRFSGRQFSNSRSEMNVSTLELGDSALYLCASSFARGRGGSGRSDTQYFGPGTRLTVL.

J is TRBJ2-7 and V is TRBV7-8, with D possibly being TRBD1 (6 bases). Germline-derived CDR1 and CDR2 are SGHVS and FQNEAQ. The CDR3 contains 15 residues. Deletions cut 4 bases from V and 0 bases from J, with 13 bases between. CDR3 in amino acids: CASSSKYRDSYEQYV. The CDR3 nucleotides read TGTGCCAGCAGCTCGAAGTACAGGGACTCCTACGAGCAGTACGTC.

This clone appeared once. The chain carries TRBV4-3 and TRBJ2-5, with D perhaps assigned TRBD1 or TRBD2 (7 bases each). The CDR3 is made up of 17 amino acids. V was pared by 2 bases and J by 5 bases, with 21 bases between. From germline, CDR1 is LGHNA and CDR2 YSLEER. CDR3 sequence reads: CASSQTRGGWQGETQYF. CDR3 coding DNA: TGCGCCAGCAGCCAAACCAGGGGGGGTTGGCAAGGGGAGACCCAGTACTTC.

The J gene is TRBJ2-2, the V gene TRBV28, with 8 nucleotides matching TRBD2. CDR1 MDHEN and CDR2 SYDVKM come from the germline V gene. This CDR3 is built from 14 residues. Unmatched junction bases numbered 4, after V lost 7 bases and J lost 3 bases. The CDR3 DNA reads as TGTGCCAGCACCCCGGGGGGGTACACCGGGGAGCTGTTTTTT. Translating gives CASTPGGYTGELFF.

CDR3 in amino acids: CASSGTGSQPQHF. The CDR3 bases are TGTGCCAGCAGCGGGACAGGGAGTCAGCCCCAGCATTTT. This chain uses TRBV2 with TRBJ1-5; 9 bases map to TRBD1. The CDR3 is 13 amino acids. Unmatched junction bases numbered 3, after V lost 6 bases and J lost 6 bases. In germline, CDR1 is SNHLY, CDR2 FYNNEI. Supplemented by reference TRBV2 and TRBJ1-5, the full variable domain reads EPEVTQTPSHQVTQMGQEVILRCVPISNHLYFYWYRQILGQKVEFLVSFYNNEISEKSEIFDDQFSVERPDGSNFTLKIRSTKLEDSAMYFCASSGTGSQPQHFGDGTRLSIL.

This chain links TRBV28 with TRBJ1-2, with a tentative D call TRBD1 (6 bases). Between the trimmed V and J ends, which lost 8 bases and 4 bases, there was a span of 11 bases. CDR3 size: 12 residues. The V gene's germline CDR1 is MDHEN and CDR2 SYDVKM. The CDR3 DNA is TGTGCCAGCGGAGGGGGATTCTATGGCTACACCTTC. It yields the protein CASGGGFYGYTF.

The chain is built from TRBV5-1 and TRBJ2-7; TRBD2 matches 7 bases. The CDR3 spans 14 residues. Germline V CDR1 and CDR2: SGHRS, YFSETQ. V was clipped by 1 base and J by 5 bases; unmatched bases: 6. The CDR3 spells CASSLLAGAHEQYF. CDR3 coding DNA: TGCGCCAGCAGCTTGTTGGCGGGAGCCCACGAGCAGTACTTC.